The 8 T cell receptor beta chains below come from one sample, sequenced in a study of regulatory T cells in long-lasting Graves disease. As for time point: newly diagnosed GD, antithyroid drugs for less than 3 months. From RNA extracted from PBMCs, the TCR library was made. Library construction for TCR beta used iRepertoire HTBI primers and Arm-PCR of CDR3 regions. TCRdb reprocessed the multiplex PCR reads with MiXCR, giving one entry per CDR3 protein. Seen here are about 400,000 distinct CDR3 sequences, about 14% observed once, and the top ten hold about 20%. The sample consisted of peripheral blood mononuclear cells (PBMCs), taken at new diagnosis, from a patient treated with antithyroid drugs. The receptors were gathered from a female donor with Graves disease.

This clonotype was counted a few times. The chain couples TRBV4-1 to TRBJ2-5; D uncertain. CDR1 and CDR2 (germline): MGHRA, YSYEKL. The CDR3 is made up of 17 amino acids. The ends were cut back, 4 bases at V and 3 bases at J, with 21 bases in the middle. CDR3 DNA sequence: TGCGCCAGCAGCCTATCACCCACGGCTACGCTTAAAGAGACCCAGTACTTC. This gives the protein CASSLSPTATLKETQYF.

This clonotype was counted many times. This chain uses TRBV12-3 or TRBV12-4 with TRBJ1-5; maybe TRBD1 (5 bases). The V end was cut by 6 bases, the J end by 0 bases, with 21 bases between. This CDR3 spans 18 amino acids. The CDR3 here is CASSKAGQGQYSNQPQHF. The CDR3 nucleotides read TGTGCCAGCAGCAAAGCGGGGCAGGGTCAATATAGCAATCAGCCCCAGCATTTT.

There are many counts of this clonotype. The CDR3 loop is CASSGRYYGYTF. The CDR3 bases are TGTGCCAGCAGTGGGCGGTACTATGGCTACACCTTC. V is TRBV2 and J is TRBJ1-2; D not certain. This CDR3 region has 12 residues. In germline, CDR1 is SNHLY, CDR2 FYNNEI. V gave up 4 bases and J gave up 3 bases, with 6 bases separating them.

Notes on this clonotype: This may be a read error: a much more frequent sequence differs by one nucleotide. V usage is TRBV7-9 and J usage is TRBJ2-3; perhaps TRBD2 as D (6 bases). Trimming removed 8 bases at V and 4 bases at J, with 7 bases between. Germline values: CDR1 SEHNR, CDR2 FQNEAQ (reference sequence). The CDR3 covers 11 residues. The DNA of the CDR3 is TGTGCCAGCGGAGGGGCAGATACGCAGTATTTT. It codes for CASGGADTQYF.

There are a few counts of this clonotype. The chain has TRBV7-2 and TRBJ1-4, with unresolved D. This CDR3 is built from 14 residues. Trimming removed 7 bases at V and 0 bases at J, with 9 bases between. Germline loops: CDR1 SGHTA, CDR2 FQGNSA. CDR3 nucleotides: TGTGCCAGCAAGGATTCTGCAACTAATGAAAAACTGTTTTTT. It codes for CASKDSATNEKLFF.

This clonotype was seen many times. The rearrangement uses TRBV20-1 and TRBJ2-7; 7 nucleotides agree with TRBD1. J lost 0 bases, V lost 6 bases, and 8 bases had no gene match. Germline V gene data show CDR1 as DFQATT and CDR2 as SNEGSKA (reference sequence). This CDR3 spans 14 amino acids. The CDR3 DNA reads as TGCAGTGCCTTTGGACAGGCTAACTCCTACGAGCAGTACTTC. Translated, it gives CSAFGQANSYEQYF.

For this clonotype: This may be a read error, as it is one base from a much larger clone. This is likely a read error, given that the CDR3 carries no conserved phenylalanine or tryptophan at its end. The rearrangement joins TRBV28 to TRBJ1-2; D gene unclear. The germline gives CDR1 MDHEN, CDR2 SYDVKM. Trimming removed 4 bases from V and 3 bases from J, with 6 bases in between. CDR3 size: 12 residues. DNA for the CDR3: TGTGCCAGCAGTTGGTTAGACTATGGCTACACCCTC. Protein: CASSWLDYGYTL.

Ten or more counts support this clonotype. CDR3: CASSLASGRTNEQFF. CDR3 coding DNA: TGTGCCAGCAGCTTAGCCAGCGGGAGGACAAATGAGCAGTTCTTC. The chain couples TRBV7-9 to TRBJ2-1; 9 positions agree with TRBD2. This CDR3 contains 15 residues. The V segment lost 0 bases and the J segment 7 bases; nucleotides outside the gene matches: 4. From germline, CDR1 is SEHNR and CDR2 FQNEAQ (reference sequence).